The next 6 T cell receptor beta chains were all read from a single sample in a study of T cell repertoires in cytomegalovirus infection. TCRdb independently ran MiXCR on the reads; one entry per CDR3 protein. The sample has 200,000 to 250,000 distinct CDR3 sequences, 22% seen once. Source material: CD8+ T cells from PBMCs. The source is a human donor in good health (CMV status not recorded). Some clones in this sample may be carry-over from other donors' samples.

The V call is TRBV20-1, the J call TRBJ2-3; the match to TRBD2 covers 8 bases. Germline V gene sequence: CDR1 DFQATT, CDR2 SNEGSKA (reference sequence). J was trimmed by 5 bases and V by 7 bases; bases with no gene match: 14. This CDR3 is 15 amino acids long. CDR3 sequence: CSGRSERGMKDTQYF. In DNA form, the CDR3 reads TGCAGTGGACGGAGTGAGCGGGGGATGAAAGATACGCAGTATTTT.

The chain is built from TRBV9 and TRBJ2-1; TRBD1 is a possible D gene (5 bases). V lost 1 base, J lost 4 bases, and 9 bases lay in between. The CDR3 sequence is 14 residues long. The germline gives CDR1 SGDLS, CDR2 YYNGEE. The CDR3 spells CASSVTGDYNEQFF. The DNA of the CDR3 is TGTGCCAGCAGCGTAACAGGCGATTACAATGAGCAGTTCTTC.

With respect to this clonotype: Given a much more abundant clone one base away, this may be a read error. The CDR3 here is CASSLGRGEGETQYF. As DNA, the CDR3 is TGTGCCAGCAGCCTGGGACGGGGGGAAGGCGAGACCCAGTACTTC. The chain uses TRBV7-2 and TRBJ2-5; 7 nucleotides agree with TRBD2. J gave up 5 bases and V 5 bases, and 11 bases lay outside the gene matches. The germline V gene has CDR1 SGHTA and CDR2 FQGNSA. CDR3 length equals 15 residues.

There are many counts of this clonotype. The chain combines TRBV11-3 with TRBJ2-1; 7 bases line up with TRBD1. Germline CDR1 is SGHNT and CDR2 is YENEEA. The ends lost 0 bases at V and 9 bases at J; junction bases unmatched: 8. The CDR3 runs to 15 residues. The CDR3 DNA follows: TGTGCCAGCAGCTTAGAGAGGGGGCCCTACGGTGAGCAGTTCTTC. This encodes CASSLERGPYGEQFF.

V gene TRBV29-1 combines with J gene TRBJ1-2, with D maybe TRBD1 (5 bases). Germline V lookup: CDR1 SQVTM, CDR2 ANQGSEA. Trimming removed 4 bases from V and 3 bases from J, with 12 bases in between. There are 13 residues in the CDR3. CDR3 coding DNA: TGCAGCGTTGGAGACAGTGATTACTATGGCTACACCTTC. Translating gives CSVGDSDYYGYTF.

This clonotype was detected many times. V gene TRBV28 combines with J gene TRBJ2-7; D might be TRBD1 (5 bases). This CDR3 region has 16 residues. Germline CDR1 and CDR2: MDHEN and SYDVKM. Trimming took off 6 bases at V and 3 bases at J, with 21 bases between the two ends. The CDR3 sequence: CASSLLSQDTYYEQYF. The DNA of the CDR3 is TGTGCCAGCAGCCTACTTTCCCAGGACACCTACTACGAGCAGTACTTC.